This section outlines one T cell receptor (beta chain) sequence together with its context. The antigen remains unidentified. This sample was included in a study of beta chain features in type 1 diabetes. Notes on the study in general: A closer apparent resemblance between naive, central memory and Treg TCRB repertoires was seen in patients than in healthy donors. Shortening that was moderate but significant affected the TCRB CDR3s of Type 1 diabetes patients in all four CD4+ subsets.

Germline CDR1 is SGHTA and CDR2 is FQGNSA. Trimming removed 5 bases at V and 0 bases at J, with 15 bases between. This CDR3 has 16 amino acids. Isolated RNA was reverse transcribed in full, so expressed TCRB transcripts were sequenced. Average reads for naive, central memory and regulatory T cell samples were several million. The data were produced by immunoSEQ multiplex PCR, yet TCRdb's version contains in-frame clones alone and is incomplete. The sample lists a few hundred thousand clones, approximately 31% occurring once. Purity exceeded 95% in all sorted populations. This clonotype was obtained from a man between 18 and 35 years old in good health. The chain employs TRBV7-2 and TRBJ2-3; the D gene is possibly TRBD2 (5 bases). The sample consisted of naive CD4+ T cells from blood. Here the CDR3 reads CASSIQRRSSTDTQYF. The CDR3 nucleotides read TGTGCCAGCAGCATCCAGCGGAGATCTAGCACAGATACGCAGTATTTT.